The entry below gives a single T cell receptor (beta chain) sequence along with its context. Which antigen it targets is not known. No quality values exist for individual bases; no much larger clone is one base distant. This specimen comes from a study of siplizumab effects on memory and regulatory T cells (dated by TCRdb to between 2018 and 2020). About the full investigation: The effect of the anti-CD2 antibody siplizumab on alloreactive T-cell subsets was examined in allogeneic mixed lymphocyte reactions constructed from human PBMCs. Summary of the overall study and its limitations: For roughly 75-96% of proliferating CD4+ or CD8+ clones, no naive or memory phenotype could be assigned. Among mappable alloreactive CD4+ clones, an average Treg-derived fraction of about 69% was observed with siplizumab, compared with about 25% in control reactions. Compared with memory T cells, unstimulated naive T cells appeared more diverse, and naive cells seemed to make a substantial contribution to the alloresponse. Siplizumab significantly lowered the cumulative frequency of alloreactive sequences that could be traced to unstimulated CD4+ memory T cells. Sequences below about 10^-5 frequency were poorly captured, so only a minor fraction of alloreactive clones could be mapped to unstimulated subsets. No functional confirmation was obtained for the suppressive function of proliferating Tregs from siplizumab cultures.

Its CDR3 holds 14 amino acids, cysteine through phenylalanine. Of all the DNA, just the CDR3 is kept, 42 bases in frame from base 1. V gives up 6 bases and J gives up 1 base, and the segment between their germline ends measures 10 bases. CDR1 and CDR2 are drawn from the germline V gene: MNHEY, SVGAGI. Unstimulated CD4+ memory cells were also sequenced in three donor pairs, together with CD4+ naive, CD8+ TEMRA, CD8+ naive and CD8+ effector memory subsets. Sorted unstimulated T cells and proliferating T cells recovered from mixed lymphocyte reactions were subjected to TCRbeta CDR3 sequencing. Fresh whole blood from approximately 10 HLA-typed healthy donors was used to isolate PBMCs. The library was made by the immunoSEQ multiplex PCR assay. Each sample had roughly 90,000 TCR templates assayed by the deep sequencing platform. Genomic DNA extracted from sorted T cells was used for TCRbeta CDR3 sequencing. Turning to the authors' computational methods: The R programming language was used for clonal analysis of TCRbeta CDR3 data. Unstimulated samples were compared with post-reaction CFSE-low samples to define alloreactive CD4+ and CD8+ clones. Alloreactive CD4+ clones were assigned to regulatory or non-regulatory origin by matching sequences to sorted unstimulated Treg and non-Treg repertoires. TCRdb took over this immuneACCESS table, retaining in-frame rearrangements with V and J assigned. Such tables are incomplete; in checked studies, under half of the missing clones stem from an unresolved V gene, and the remainder is unexplained. That table furnishes V, J and clone size, whereas the DNA furnished D and trimming. The sample has about 50,000 clones on record, about 90% of them singletons. The ten largest clones capture 0.35% of the sample.

The sequenced material came from naive CD8+ T cells sorted from blood. The cell subset or site label, read with the paper, signifies: unstimulated naive T cells. The sequence was obtained from a human donor in good health. The chain couples TRBV6-5 to TRBJ1-3; the D gene is perhaps TRBD1, on 5 matching bases. The CDR3 protein is CASRGDSSGNTIYF. At the DNA level, the sequence is TGTGCCAGCAGGGGAGACAGTTCTGGAAACACCATATATTTT.